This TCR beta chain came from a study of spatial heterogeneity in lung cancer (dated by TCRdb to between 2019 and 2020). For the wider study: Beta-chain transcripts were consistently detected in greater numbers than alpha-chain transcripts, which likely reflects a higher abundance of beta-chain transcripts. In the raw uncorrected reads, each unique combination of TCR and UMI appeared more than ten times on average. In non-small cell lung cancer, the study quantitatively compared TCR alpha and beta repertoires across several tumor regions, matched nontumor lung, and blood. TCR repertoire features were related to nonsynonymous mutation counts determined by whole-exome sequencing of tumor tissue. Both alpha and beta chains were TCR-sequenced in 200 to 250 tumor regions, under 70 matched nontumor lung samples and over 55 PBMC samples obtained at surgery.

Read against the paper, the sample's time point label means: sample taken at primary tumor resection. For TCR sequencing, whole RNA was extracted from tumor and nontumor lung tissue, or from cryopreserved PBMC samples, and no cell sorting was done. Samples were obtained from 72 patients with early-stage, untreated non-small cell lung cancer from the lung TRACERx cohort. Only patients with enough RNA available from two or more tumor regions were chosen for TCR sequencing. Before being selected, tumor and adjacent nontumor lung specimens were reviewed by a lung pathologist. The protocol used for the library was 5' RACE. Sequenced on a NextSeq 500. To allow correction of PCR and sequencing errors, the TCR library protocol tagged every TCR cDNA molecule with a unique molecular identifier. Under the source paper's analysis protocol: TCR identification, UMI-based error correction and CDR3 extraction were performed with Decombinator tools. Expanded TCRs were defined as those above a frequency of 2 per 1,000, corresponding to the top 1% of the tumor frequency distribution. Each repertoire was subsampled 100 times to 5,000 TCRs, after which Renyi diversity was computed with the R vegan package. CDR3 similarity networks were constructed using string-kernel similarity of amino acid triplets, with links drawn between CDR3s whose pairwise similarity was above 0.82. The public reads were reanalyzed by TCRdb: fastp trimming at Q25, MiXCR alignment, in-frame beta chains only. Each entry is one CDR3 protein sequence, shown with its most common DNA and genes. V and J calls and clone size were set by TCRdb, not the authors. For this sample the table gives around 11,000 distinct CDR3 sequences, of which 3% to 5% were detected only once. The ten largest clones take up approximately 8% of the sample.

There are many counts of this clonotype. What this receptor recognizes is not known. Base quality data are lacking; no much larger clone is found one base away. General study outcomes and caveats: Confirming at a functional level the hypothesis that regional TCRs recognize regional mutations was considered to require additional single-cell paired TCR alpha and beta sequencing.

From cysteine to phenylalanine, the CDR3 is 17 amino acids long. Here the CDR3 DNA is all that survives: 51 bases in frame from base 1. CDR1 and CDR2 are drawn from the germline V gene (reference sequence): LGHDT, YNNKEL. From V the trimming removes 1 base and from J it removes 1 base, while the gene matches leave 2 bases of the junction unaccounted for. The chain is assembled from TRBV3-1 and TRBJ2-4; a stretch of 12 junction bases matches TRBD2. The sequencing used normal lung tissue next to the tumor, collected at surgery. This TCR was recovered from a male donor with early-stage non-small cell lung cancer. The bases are TGTGCCAGCAGCCAAGGACTAGCGGGGGACGCCAAAAACATTCAGTACTTC. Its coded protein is CASSQGLAGDAKNIQYF.